The clone carrying this T cell receptor beta chain came up many times. Its target is not known. MiXCR, applied by TCRdb to the 5' RACE reads, yields one record per CDR3 protein. The sample has some 1,600,000 distinct CDR3 sequences; under 35% are singletons. This specimen belongs to a study of identical twins. Study-wide results and caveats: Out-of-frame alpha sequences common to twins were enriched for low generation probability. In monozygotic twins, models underestimated the sharing of out-of-frame TCR alpha.

The receptor was isolated from a newborn girl in good health. Sequences were obtained from cord blood.

The CDR3 region is CASSGTYNEQFF. The DNA for the CDR3 is TGTGCCAGCAGTGGGACATACAATGAGCAGTTCTTC. This chain links TRBV2 with TRBJ2-1; maybe TRBD1 (5 bases). Between the trimmed V and J ends, which lost 4 bases and 4 bases, there was a span of 5 bases. CDR1 is SNHLY, CDR2 FYNNEI, per germline. This CDR3 region has 12 residues.